Listed below are T cell receptor beta chains from one sample, sequenced in a study of blood T cells in healthy people across ages. TCRdb itself ran the 5' RACE reads through MiXCR, one entry per CDR3 protein. The sample records approximately 830,000 distinct CDR3 sequences, approximately 65% being singletons. The source material was blood. These receptors came from a man aged 25 to 40 in good health. CDR3s include the opening cysteine and the closing phenylalanine or tryptophan. The D gene is left open where the match is weak. Clone size is not always given. Where it is, it says once, few, many or a class for expanded clones.

v_call: TRBV6-2/TRBV6-3
clone_size: NA
d_call: NA
j_call: TRBJ1-1
cdr3_nt: TGTGCCAGCAGTCCCCATTACGCGGACACTGAAGCTTTCTTT
cdr3_aa: CASSPHYADTEAFF

v_call: TRBV14
clone_size: NA
d_call: NA
j_call: TRBJ1-2
cdr3_nt: TGTGCCGGCAGCCAAGCCTCGGCTTACGACTATGGCTACACCTTC
cdr3_aa: CAGSQASAYDYGYTF

v_call: TRBV27
clone_size: NA
d_call: NA
j_call: TRBJ1-2
cdr3_nt: TGTGCCAGCAGTTTATTGGGGACGGCAAACTATGGCTACACCTTC
cdr3_aa: CASSLLGTANYGYTF

v_call: TRBV29-1
clone_size: NA
d_call: TRBD1
j_call: TRBJ1-2
cdr3_nt: TGCAGCACCGGAACGGACAGGATTGACGGCTACACCTTC
cdr3_aa: CSTGTDRIDGYTF

v_call: TRBV20-1
clone_size: NA
d_call: TRBD1
j_call: TRBJ2-5
cdr3_nt: TGCAGTGTGGGAGGGGACAGGGGGCAAGAGACCCAGTACTTC
cdr3_aa: CSVGGDRGQETQYF

v_call: TRBV5-6
clone_size: NA
d_call: TRBD1
j_call: TRBJ2-5
cdr3_nt: TGTGCCAGCAGCTTAGGACAGGGATGGTGGGAGACCCAGTACTTC
cdr3_aa: CASSLGQGWWETQYF

v_call: TRBV2
clone_size: NA
d_call: TRBD1
j_call: TRBJ1-1
cdr3_nt: TGTGCCAGCAAGAAGACAGGGCTCACTGAAGCTTTCTTT
cdr3_aa: CASKKTGLTEAFF

v_call: TRBV28
clone_size: NA
d_call: NA
j_call: TRBJ2-3
cdr3_nt: TGTGCCAGCAGTCGGGGCCTCACAGATACGCAGTATTTT
cdr3_aa: CASSRGLTDTQYF

v_call: TRBV5-1
clone_size: few
d_call: NA
j_call: TRBJ2-5
cdr3_nt: TGCGCCAGCAGCCCCGGACGTATCGGGGAGACCCAGTACTTC
cdr3_aa: CASSPGRIGETQYF

v_call: TRBV7-9
clone_size: NA
d_call: NA
j_call: TRBJ1-1
cdr3_nt: TGTGCCAGCAGCTTCAGGTGGGGCACTGAAGCTTTCTTT
cdr3_aa: CASSFRWGTEAFF

v_call: TRBV3-1
clone_size: many
d_call: NA
j_call: TRBJ2-2
cdr3_nt: TGTGCCAGCAGCCTCGGGCGGAGCGGGGAGCTGTTTTTT
cdr3_aa: CASSLGRSGELFF

v_call: TRBV12-3/TRBV12-4
clone_size: NA
d_call: TRBD1
j_call: TRBJ1-1
cdr3_nt: TGTGCCAGCAAAGCAGGGCCTACTGAGGGACAGCGTAACACTGAAGCTTTCTTT
cdr3_aa: CASKAGPTEGQRNTEAFF

v_call: TRBV27
clone_size: few
d_call: NA
j_call: TRBJ2-7
cdr3_nt: TGTGCCAGCAGTTTATTAGGTGTGGGGGTCTTCTACGAGCAGTACTTC
cdr3_aa: CASSLLGVGVFYEQYF

v_call: TRBV20-1
clone_size: NA
d_call: TRBD1
j_call: TRBJ2-1
cdr3_nt: TGCAGTGCTCCGTACAGGGGGGCCCTCAATGAGCAGTTCTTC
cdr3_aa: CSAPYRGALNEQFF

v_call: TRBV29-1
clone_size: NA
d_call: TRBD1
j_call: TRBJ1-5
cdr3_nt: TGCAGCGTTGGACAGGGAGTTGATCAGCCCCAGCATTTT
cdr3_aa: CSVGQGVDQPQHF

v_call: TRBV6-2/TRBV6-3
clone_size: NA
d_call: NA
j_call: TRBJ2-7
cdr3_nt: TGTGCCAGCCGTGGCAGGCAGAATTACGAGCAGTACTTC
cdr3_aa: CASRGRQNYEQYF

v_call: TRBV20-1
clone_size: NA
d_call: TRBD2
j_call: TRBJ2-1
cdr3_nt: TGCAGTGCTAGTCGCGGGGGGGTGTCCTACAATGAGCAGTTCTTC
cdr3_aa: CSASRGGVSYNEQFF

v_call: TRBV9
clone_size: NA
d_call: TRBD2
j_call: TRBJ2-3
cdr3_nt: TGTGCCAGCAGCGTTCCGAGCGGGGGGGCCTTCATAGATACGCAGTATTTT
cdr3_aa: CASSVPSGGAFIDTQYF

v_call: TRBV20-1
clone_size: NA
d_call: TRBD2
j_call: TRBJ2-4
cdr3_nt: TGCAGTGCTCTGGGGGGGACCGAAGACATTCAGTACTTC
cdr3_aa: CSALGGTEDIQYF

v_call: TRBV20-1
clone_size: NA
d_call: NA
j_call: TRBJ2-3
cdr3_nt: TGCAGTGCTTCTAGAGCTTCAATCACAGATACGCAGTATTTT
cdr3_aa: CSASRASITDTQYF

v_call: TRBV4-3
clone_size: NA
d_call: NA
j_call: TRBJ2-7
cdr3_nt: TGCGCCAGCAGCCAAGTTGACGGTCCCTACGAGCAGTACTTC
cdr3_aa: CASSQVDGPYEQYF

v_call: TRBV7-2
clone_size: few
d_call: NA
j_call: TRBJ2-7
cdr3_nt: TGTGCCAGCAGCCTCACCATAACTAGTCACGAGCAGTACTTC
cdr3_aa: CASSLTITSHEQYF

v_call: TRBV25-1
clone_size: NA
d_call: TRBD1
j_call: TRBJ1-4
cdr3_nt: TGTGCCAGCACCTCACAGGGGAGGGGGGAAAAACTGTTTTTT
cdr3_aa: CASTSQGRGEKLFF

v_call: TRBV3-1
clone_size: NA
d_call: NA
j_call: TRBJ1-2
cdr3_nt: TGTGCCAGCAGCAGAGGGCAGAATAACTATGGCTACACCTTC
cdr3_aa: CASSRGQNNYGYTF

v_call: TRBV20-1
clone_size: NA
d_call: TRBD1
j_call: TRBJ2-7
cdr3_nt: TGCAGTGCTAGAGATAGTGGGCCGGGACAGTTCTACGAGCAGTACTTC
cdr3_aa: CSARDSGPGQFYEQYF

v_call: TRBV7-2
clone_size: few
d_call: NA
j_call: TRBJ2-1
cdr3_nt: TGTGCCAGCAGCCCACCCGGGGGCCAAGGACAGTACAATGAGCAGTTCTTC
cdr3_aa: CASSPPGGQGQYNEQFF

v_call: TRBV3-1
clone_size: once
d_call: NA
j_call: TRBJ1-2
cdr3_nt: TGTGCCAGCAGCCAAGCGTACTTTCGGGGGAATGGCTACACCTTC
cdr3_aa: CASSQAYFRGNGYTF

v_call: TRBV20-1
clone_size: once
d_call: NA
j_call: TRBJ2-7
cdr3_nt: TGCAGTGGGGGGACCTACGAGCAGTACTTC
cdr3_aa: CSGGTYEQYF

v_call: TRBV28
clone_size: NA
d_call: NA
j_call: TRBJ2-5
cdr3_nt: TGTGCCACCTCAGGGTTTGGGGAGACCCAGTACTTC
cdr3_aa: CATSGFGETQYF

v_call: TRBV20-1
clone_size: few
d_call: NA
j_call: TRBJ2-7
cdr3_nt: TGCAGTGCTAGAGATGGTATTAGCTCCGGCGAGCAGTACTTC
cdr3_aa: CSARDGISSGEQYF

v_call: TRBV20-1
clone_size: NA
d_call: NA
j_call: TRBJ2-7
cdr3_nt: TGCAGTGCTCGGGTCCTGAGCTCCTACGAGCAGTACTTC
cdr3_aa: CSARVLSSYEQYF

v_call: TRBV6-5
clone_size: NA
d_call: TRBD1
j_call: TRBJ1-6
cdr3_nt: TGTGCCAGCAGTTACCCGACCGGGACAGGGGGCTTTAATTCACCCCTCCACTTT
cdr3_aa: CASSYPTGTGGFNSPLHF

v_call: TRBV6-1
clone_size: few
d_call: NA
j_call: TRBJ2-1
cdr3_nt: TGTGCCAGCAGTGTGAGAGCCTACAATGAGCAGTTCTTC
cdr3_aa: CASSVRAYNEQFF

v_call: TRBV20-1
clone_size: NA
d_call: TRBD2
j_call: TRBJ2-7
cdr3_nt: TGCAGTTATTCCGGGGGGGATAGGGGGCAGTACTTC
cdr3_aa: CSYSGGDRGQYF

v_call: TRBV7-2
clone_size: few
d_call: NA
j_call: TRBJ2-5
cdr3_nt: TGTGCCAGCAGCTTTGATCTGGCGAACCAAGAGACCCAGTACTTC
cdr3_aa: CASSFDLANQETQYF

v_call: TRBV6-2/TRBV6-3
clone_size: NA
d_call: NA
j_call: TRBJ2-7
cdr3_nt: TGTGCCAGCAGTTATGGACGGATTACCTACGAGCAGTACTTC
cdr3_aa: CASSYGRITYEQYF

v_call: TRBV9
clone_size: NA
d_call: NA
j_call: TRBJ1-1
cdr3_nt: TGTGCCAGCAGCGCCTCCGGGGGGGCGAACACTGAAGCTTTCTTT
cdr3_aa: CASSASGGANTEAFF

v_call: TRBV15
clone_size: once
d_call: TRBD2
j_call: TRBJ2-1
cdr3_nt: TGTGCCACCAGCAGAGAGTTGGCGGGGGGGCGCAATGAGCAGTTCTTC
cdr3_aa: CATSRELAGGRNEQFF

v_call: TRBV4-3
clone_size: NA
d_call: NA
j_call: TRBJ2-3
cdr3_nt: TGCGCCAGCAGCCCTTCCTGGGCCAGGGGCACAGATACGCAGTATTTT
cdr3_aa: CASSPSWARGTDTQYF